Listed below are T cell receptor beta chains from one sample, sequenced in a study of somatic mutations in cytotoxic T cells in rheumatoid arthritis. The repertoire was sequenced with immunoSEQ multiplex PCR; TCRdb's copy has only in-frame clones and lacks some. The sample consists of some 29,000 clones, approximately 86% of them appearing once. Sequencing was done on a sample of CD8+ T cells sorted from blood. These receptors all come from an adult with rheumatoid arthritis. CDR3s include the opening cysteine and the closing phenylalanine or tryptophan. A D gene is named only where the DNA matches it firmly. Some rows have no size entry. The others give once, few or many, or a class for an expanded clone.

d_gene	v_gene	abundance	j_gene	CDR3nt	CDR3aa
-	TRBV4-3	-	TRBJ2-6	TGCGCCAGCAGCCATTCTCAGTACTCTGGGGCCAACGTCCTGACTTTC	CASSHSQYSGANVLTF
TRBD2	TRBV9	-	TRBJ2-3	TGTGCCAGCAGCGCCCCGGGACTAGCGGGAGACGATACGCAGTATTTT	CASSAPGLAGDDTQYF
TRBD1	TRBV5-6	-	TRBJ1-2	TGTGCCAGCAGCTCTGAGGGGGGAGAGGGGGCCTACTATGGCTACACCTTC	CASSSEGGEGAYYGYTF
-	TRBV7-9	once	TRBJ2-1	TGTGCCAGCAGCGCGAGCTCCTACAATGAGCAGTTCTTC	CASSASSYNEQFF
-	TRBV2	-	TRBJ1-5	TGTGCCAGCAGGGGCAGGGCCCAGCCCCAGCATTTT	CASRGRAQPQHF
TRBD1	TRBV6-1	-	TRBJ2-7	TGTGCCAGCAGTGATTTGGGACAGCCCTTCTACGAGCAGTACTTC	CASSDLGQPFYEQYF
-	TRBV13	-	TRBJ2-3	TGTGCCAGCAGCCTCCAGACGGGGACGGCAGATACGCAGTATTTT	CASSLQTGTADTQYF
-	TRBV6-5	-	TRBJ1-1	TGTGCCAGCAGTTTGACATCGAACACTGAAGCTTTCTTT	CASSLTSNTEAFF
-	TRBV5-1	-	TRBJ1-1	TGCGCCAGCAGCAGGACGGACAACACTGAAGCTTTCTTT	CASSRTDNTEAFF
-	TRBV7-2	few	TRBJ1-2	TGTGCCAGCAGCCCTCTCTGGGACATTAACTATGGCTACACCTTC	CASSPLWDINYGYTF
-	TRBV9	-	TRBJ2-3	TGTGCCAGCAGTGATTGGGGTAGCACAGATACGCAGTATTTT	CASSDWGSTDTQYF
-	TRBV5-1	-	TRBJ2-1	TGCGCCAGCAGCTTGGAGCTTCTTAATGAGCAGTTCTTC	CASSLELLNEQFF
TRBD2	TRBV4-1	-	TRBJ2-1	TGCGCCAGCAAAGGAAAGCGGGGGGCCTTAGGTGAGCAGTTCTTC	CASKGKRGALGEQFF
-	TRBV14	-	TRBJ2-1	TGTGCCAGCAGCCAACTCTACCGGGACTTCCCCTACAGCTATGAGCAGTTCTTC	CASSQLYRDFPYSYEQFF
-	TRBV27	-	TRBJ1-1	TGTGCCAGCAGTTCCAGACAGTTTCAGAACACTGAAGCTTTCTTT	CASSSRQFQNTEAFF
TRBD2	TRBV5-1	few	TRBJ2-7	TGCGCCAGCAGCCCGGGAATGGGACTAGCGGCCGAGCAGTACTTC	CASSPGMGLAAEQYF
-	TRBV6-5	-	TRBJ2-4	TGTGCCAGCAGCTTTCAGGGTACCAAAAACATTCAGTACTTC	CASSFQGTKNIQYF
-	TRBV7-3	-	TRBJ2-5	TGTGCCAGCAGCTTAGTAGGACAAGAGACCCAGTACTTC	CASSLVGQETQYF
-	TRBV4-1	-	TRBJ1-6	TGCGCCAGCAGCCAAGAAGGGGAGCATAATTCACCCCTCCACTTT	CASSQEGEHNSPLHF
TRBD1	TRBV19	-	TRBJ2-7	TGTGCCAGTAGTTTTGGGACAGGGTCCTACGAGCAGTACTTC	CASSFGTGSYEQYF
TRBD1	TRBV29-1	once	TRBJ2-7	TGCAGCGTTGAAGTAACAGGGGGCCCCTACGAGCAGTACTTC	CSVEVTGGPYEQYF
TRBD1	TRBV6-1	-	TRBJ1-1	TGTGCCAGCAGTGCATTATGGACAGGGGGCGAGGGCACTGAAGCTTTCTTT	CASSALWTGGEGTEAFF
-	TRBV7-6	-	TRBJ2-1	TGTGCCAGCGTATACAATGAGCAGTTCTTC	CASVYNEQFF
TRBD1	TRBV28	-	TRBJ2-7	TGTGCCAGCGAGGGTACGGGACAGGGGTTCTACGAGCAGTACTTC	CASEGTGQGFYEQYF
-	TRBV6-1	-	TRBJ2-2	TGTGCCAACGGTGAAGGCGGGGAGCTGTTTTTT	CANGEGGELFF
-	TRBV15	-	TRBJ2-1	TGTGCCACCAGCAGAGAAGCACATGTCGACAATGAGCAGTTCTTC	CATSREAHVDNEQFF
-	TRBV7-6	-	TRBJ2-5	TGTGCCAGCAGCTTAGAGGCGGGTCAAGAGACCCAGTACTTC	CASSLEAGQETQYF
-	TRBV7-9	-	TRBJ2-5	TGTGCCAGCAGTCAAATTGGAGTCCAAGAGACCCAGTACTTC	CASSQIGVQETQYF
-	TRBV2	-	TRBJ2-5	TGTGCCAGCAGTGATCAGCCATTCGGGACCCAGTACTTC	CASSDQPFGTQYF
-	TRBV4-3	-	TRBJ2-1	TGCGCCAGCAGCCATGAAACAGGTCGAGAGCAGTTCTTC	CASSHETGREQFF
-	TRBV11-2	-	TRBJ2-6	TGTGCCAGCAGCTCGACAGTTCGCTCTGGGGCCAACGTCCTGACTTTC	CASSSTVRSGANVLTF
-	TRBV6-5	-	TRBJ1-2	TGTGCCAGCAGTTATGGTTCGATTGGCTATGGCTACACCTTC	CASSYGSIGYGYTF
-	TRBV2	once	TRBJ2-7	TGTGCCAGCAGTCCCCTAGACAGGCAAACCTCCTACGAGCAGTACTTC	CASSPLDRQTSYEQYF
TRBD2	TRBV6-1	-	TRBJ2-7	TGTGCCAGCAGTGTCGGGACTAGCGGTTCCTACGAGCAGTACTTC	CASSVGTSGSYEQYF
TRBD2	TRBV28	-	TRBJ2-5	TGTGCCAGCAGAGCTTCTATGGGACTAGCGGGGGTAGAGACCCAGTACTTC	CASRASMGLAGVETQYF
-	TRBV18	-	TRBJ2-1	TGTGCCAGCTCTCATCCTGACAGTGATTTCGAGCAGTTCTTC	CASSHPDSDFEQFF
TRBD1	TRBV5-6	-	TRBJ2-1	TGTGCCAGCAGCGCCGGGACAGCCTCCTACAATGAGCAGTTCTTC	CASSAGTASYNEQFF
-	TRBV6-5	once	TRBJ1-1	TGTGCCAGCAGTTACTCTCCGGGATTAGCAGATGAAGCTTTCTTT	CASSYSPGLADEAFF
-	TRBV9	once	TRBJ2-1	TGTGCCAGCAGCGTTTACGGGACGGGTGATGAGCAGTTCTTC	CASSVYGTGDEQFF
-	TRBV7-2	few	TRBJ2-1	TGTGCCAGCAGCTTTCAAGGGGGTGAGCAGTTCTTC	CASSFQGGEQFF
TRBD2	TRBV19	-	TRBJ2-1	TGTGCCAGTAGTGTGACTAGCGGGAACAATGAGCAGTTCTTC	CASSVTSGNNEQFF
-	TRBV30	-	TRBJ1-3	TGTGCCTGGAGAAAGGCGGCAATAGAAGCCTCTGGAAACACCATATATTTT	CAWRKAAIEASGNTIYF
TRBD2	TRBV7-3	-	TRBJ2-1	TGTGCCAGCAGCTTGGGACTAGGAGGAGCTGAGCAGTTCTTC	CASSLGLGGAEQFF
-	TRBV13	-	TRBJ1-2	TGTGCCAGCAGCGGGATGGATTCGTCTTACTATGGCTACACCTTC	CASSGMDSSYYGYTF
-	TRBV4-1	-	TRBJ2-5	TGCGCCAGCAGCCAAGAACAGGGAACTGGGGAGACCCAGTACTTC	CASSQEQGTGETQYF
-	TRBV4-1	-	TRBJ2-1	TGCGCCAGCAGCCAAGAGGGCCGGAGTGAGCAGTTCTTC	CASSQEGRSEQFF
TRBD2	TRBV28	-	TRBJ2-7	TGTGCCAGCAGTTTCTTTAGCGGGGGGGCCTACGAGCAGTACTTC	CASSFFSGGAYEQYF
-	TRBV19	-	TRBJ1-1	TGTGCCAGTACCTCCTTCGGGGAGGGGATGTCTGAAGCTTTCTTT	CASTSFGEGMSEAFF
-	TRBV5-4	-	TRBJ1-1	TGTGCCAGCAGCAGTCGAACACAGTCCCCGAACACTGAAGCTTTCTTT	CASSSRTQSPNTEAFF
-	TRBV5-1	-	TRBJ2-7	TGCGCCAGCAGCTTGAGAGGGGTCCCCTACGAGCAGTACTTC	CASSLRGVPYEQYF
TRBD1	TRBV18	few	TRBJ1-1	TGTGCCAGCTCACCACCTACAGGGGGAAGGACTGAAGCTTTCTTT	CASSPPTGGRTEAFF
-	TRBV9	-	TRBJ2-5	TGTGCCAGCAGCAACCGGGACTCCCCGGGGACCCAGTACTTC	CASSNRDSPGTQYF
-	TRBV25-1	-	TRBJ2-7	TGTGCCAGCAGTGAAACGTTCGAGCAGTACTTC	CASSETFEQYF
-	TRBV6-5	-	TRBJ2-2	TGTGCCAGCAGTTACTCCGGCCCGGCCGGGGAGCTGTTTTTT	CASSYSGPAGELFF
-	TRBV9	-	TRBJ2-2	TGTGCCAGCAGCGTAGCTTGGCCAGCGGGGAACACCGGGGAGCTGTTTTTT	CASSVAWPAGNTGELFF